The text below deals with one T cell receptor beta chain. All enrollees were roughly 18 to 90 years old and from 20 to 30 US areas. Donors in Cohort 3 who had recovered were those with two negative PCRs, healthcare professional clearance, or resolution of their symptoms. These data belong to a study of blood T cell repertoires in COVID-19. Sequenced by immunoSEQ multiplex PCR; TCRdb stores in-frame clones only, minus some. Found here are hundreds of thousands of clones, around 84% of them singletons; the top ten hold roughly 2.7%. The clonotype was recovered from a woman in her fifties or sixties who had recovered from COVID-19. Sequenced material: PBMCs or T cells enriched from blood (not recorded which).

Written as DNA, the CDR3 is TGTGCCAGCAGCCTTCGGACAGGGGGCAATTTAAACTATGGCTACACCTTC. Its translation is CASSLRTGGNLNYGYTF. V gene TRBV7-2 combines with J gene TRBJ1-2; 11 bases match TRBD1. The germline CDR1 and CDR2 sequences are SGHTA and FQGNSA. The J segment lost 2 bases and the V segment lost 5 bases, leaving 10 bases of the junction unmatched. This CDR3 contains 17 residues.